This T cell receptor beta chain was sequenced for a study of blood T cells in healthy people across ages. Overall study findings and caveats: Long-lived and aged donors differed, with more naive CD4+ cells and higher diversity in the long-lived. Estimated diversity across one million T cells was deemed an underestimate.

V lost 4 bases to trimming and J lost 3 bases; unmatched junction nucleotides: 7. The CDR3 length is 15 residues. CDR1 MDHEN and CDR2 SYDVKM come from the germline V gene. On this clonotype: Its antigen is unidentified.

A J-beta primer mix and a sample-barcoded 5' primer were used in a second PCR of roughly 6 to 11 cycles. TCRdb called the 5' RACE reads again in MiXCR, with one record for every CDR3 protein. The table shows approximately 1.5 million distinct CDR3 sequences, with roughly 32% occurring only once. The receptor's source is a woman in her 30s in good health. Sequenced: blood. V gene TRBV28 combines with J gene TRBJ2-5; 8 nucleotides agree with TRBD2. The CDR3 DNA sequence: TGTGCCAGCAGTTCCGGAAGTAGCGGGGAAGAGACCCAGTACTTC. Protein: CASSSGSSGEETQYF.